The entry below describes one T cell receptor beta chain. Antigen: not known. A read error may account for a junction end that differs from germline. Per the germline V gene, CDR1 is SGHRS and CDR2 is YFSETQ. CDR3 length: 14 amino acids. With a J-beta primer mix and a sample-barcoded 5' primer, a second PCR ran roughly 7 to 11 cycles. The template-switch adaptor, which had 12 random nucleotides, put a tag on each cDNA molecule. Each single sample gave us at least 2.5 million CDR3-containing paired-end reads. One entry per CDR3 protein results from TCRdb running MiXCR on the 5' RACE reads. Among fewer than 950,000 distinct CDR3 sequences, about 34% were seen once, and the ten largest hold under 15%. This sample stems from a study of blood T cells in healthy people across ages. Background on the study: For every two T cells, template switching captured about one barcoded beta molecule.

General study points: Researchers deemed the diversity estimates from one million T cells underestimates.

What was sequenced was blood. This chain connects TRBV5-1 to TRBJ2-5, with D possibly TRBD2 on 5 matching bases. This TCR came from a man aged 18 to 29 in good health. The chain's CDR3 is CASSSGLPGETQDF. Written as DNA, the CDR3 is TGCGCCAGCAGCTCCGGACTGCCCGGAGAGACCCAGGACTTC.